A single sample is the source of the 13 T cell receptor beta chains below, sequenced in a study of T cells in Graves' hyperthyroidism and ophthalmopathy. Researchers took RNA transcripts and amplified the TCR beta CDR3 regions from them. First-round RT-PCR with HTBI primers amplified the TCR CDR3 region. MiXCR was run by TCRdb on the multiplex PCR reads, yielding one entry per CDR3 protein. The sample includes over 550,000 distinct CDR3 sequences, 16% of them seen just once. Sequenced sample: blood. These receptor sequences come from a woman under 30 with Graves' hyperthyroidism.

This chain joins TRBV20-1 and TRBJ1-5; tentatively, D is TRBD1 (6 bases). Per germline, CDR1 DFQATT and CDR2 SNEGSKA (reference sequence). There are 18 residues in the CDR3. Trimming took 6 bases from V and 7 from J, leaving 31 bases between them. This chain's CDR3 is CSADGGAGLAGGRQPQHF. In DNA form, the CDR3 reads TGCAGTGCAGACGGGGGGGCAGGGCTCGCGGGGGGGAGACAGCCCCAGCATTTT.

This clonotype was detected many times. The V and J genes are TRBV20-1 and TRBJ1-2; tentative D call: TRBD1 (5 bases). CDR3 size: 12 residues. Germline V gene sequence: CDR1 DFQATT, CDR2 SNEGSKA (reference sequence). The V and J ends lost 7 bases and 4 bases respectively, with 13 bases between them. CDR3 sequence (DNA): TGCAGTGTTAGGGACCCCCGCTATGGCTACACCTTC. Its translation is CSVRDPRYGYTF.

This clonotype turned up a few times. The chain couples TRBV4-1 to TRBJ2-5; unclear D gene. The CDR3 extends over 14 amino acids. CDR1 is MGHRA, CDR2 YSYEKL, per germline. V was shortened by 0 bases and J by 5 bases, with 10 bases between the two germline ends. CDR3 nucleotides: TGCGCCAGCAGCCAAGAACCCAGCTGGGAGACCCAGTACTTC. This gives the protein CASSQEPSWETQYF.

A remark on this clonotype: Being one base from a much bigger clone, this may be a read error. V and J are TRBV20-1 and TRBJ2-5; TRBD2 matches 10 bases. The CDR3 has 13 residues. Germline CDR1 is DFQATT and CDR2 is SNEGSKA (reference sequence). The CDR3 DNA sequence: TGCAGTGTTCTAGCGGGAGTCGGAGAGACCCAGTCCTTC. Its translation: CSVLAGVGETQSF.

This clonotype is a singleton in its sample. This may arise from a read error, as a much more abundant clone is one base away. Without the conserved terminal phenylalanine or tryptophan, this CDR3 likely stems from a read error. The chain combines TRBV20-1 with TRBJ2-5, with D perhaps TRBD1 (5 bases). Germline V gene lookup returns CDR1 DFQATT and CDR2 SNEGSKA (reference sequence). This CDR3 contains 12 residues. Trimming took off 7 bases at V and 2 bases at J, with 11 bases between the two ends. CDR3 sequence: CSDSNRQETQYL. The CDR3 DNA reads TGCAGTGATAGTAACAGGCAAGAGACCCAGTACCTC.

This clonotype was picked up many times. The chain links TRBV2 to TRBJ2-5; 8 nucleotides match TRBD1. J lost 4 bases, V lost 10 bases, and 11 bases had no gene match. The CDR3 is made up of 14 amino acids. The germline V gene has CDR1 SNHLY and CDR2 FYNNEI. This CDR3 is CATILTGGGETQYF. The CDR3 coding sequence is TGTGCCACGATACTAACAGGGGGTGGAGAGACCCAGTACTTC.

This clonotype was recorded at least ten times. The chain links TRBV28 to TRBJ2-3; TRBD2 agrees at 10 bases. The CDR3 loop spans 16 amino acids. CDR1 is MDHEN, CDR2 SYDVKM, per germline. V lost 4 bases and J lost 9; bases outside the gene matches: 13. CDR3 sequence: CASSYLRWLAGETQYF. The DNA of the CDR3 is TGTGCCAGCAGTTATCTACGCTGGCTAGCGGGAGAAACGCAGTATTTT.

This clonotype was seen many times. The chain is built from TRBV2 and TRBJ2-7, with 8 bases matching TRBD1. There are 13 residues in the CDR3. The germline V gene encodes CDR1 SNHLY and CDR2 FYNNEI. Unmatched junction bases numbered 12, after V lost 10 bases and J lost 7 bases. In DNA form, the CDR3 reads TGTGCCACCCGGACAGGGTTACTGTCAGAGCAGTACTTC. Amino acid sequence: CATRTGLLSEQYF.

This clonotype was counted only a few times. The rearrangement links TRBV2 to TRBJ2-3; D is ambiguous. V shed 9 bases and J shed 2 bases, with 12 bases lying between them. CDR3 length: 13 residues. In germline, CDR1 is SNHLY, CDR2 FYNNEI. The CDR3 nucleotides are TGTGCCAGAGAAATAGCTACCACAGATACGCAGTATTTT. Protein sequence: CAREIATTDTQYF.

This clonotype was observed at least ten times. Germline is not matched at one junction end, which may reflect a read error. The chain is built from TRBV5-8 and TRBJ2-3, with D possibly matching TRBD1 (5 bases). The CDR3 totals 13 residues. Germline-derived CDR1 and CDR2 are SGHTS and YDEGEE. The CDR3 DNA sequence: TGTGCCAGCAGCTTGCTCCGCACAGGTACGCAGTATTTT. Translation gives CASSLLRTGTQYF. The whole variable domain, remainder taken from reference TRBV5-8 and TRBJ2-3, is EAGVTQSPTHLIKTRGQQATLRCSPISGHTSVYWYQQALGLGLQFLLWYDEGEERNRGNFPPRFSGRQFPNYSSELNVNALELEDSALYLCASSLLRTGTQYFGPGTRLTVL.

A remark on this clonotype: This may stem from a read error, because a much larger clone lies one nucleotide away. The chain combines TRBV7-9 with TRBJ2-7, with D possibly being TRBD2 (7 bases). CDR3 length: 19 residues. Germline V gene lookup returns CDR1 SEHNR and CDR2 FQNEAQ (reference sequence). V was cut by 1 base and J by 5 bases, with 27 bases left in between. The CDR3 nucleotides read TGTGCCAGCAGCTTAGAGGATCGGTGGAGTGGGGGGGCCGAGCACGAGCAGTACTTC. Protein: CASSLEDRWSGGAEHEQYF.

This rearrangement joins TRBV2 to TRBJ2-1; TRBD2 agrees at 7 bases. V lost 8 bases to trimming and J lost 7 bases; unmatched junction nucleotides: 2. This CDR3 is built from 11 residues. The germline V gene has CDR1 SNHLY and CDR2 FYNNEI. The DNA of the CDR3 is TGTGCCAGCGAAGCGGGGAATGAGCAGTTCTTC. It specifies CASEAGNEQFF.

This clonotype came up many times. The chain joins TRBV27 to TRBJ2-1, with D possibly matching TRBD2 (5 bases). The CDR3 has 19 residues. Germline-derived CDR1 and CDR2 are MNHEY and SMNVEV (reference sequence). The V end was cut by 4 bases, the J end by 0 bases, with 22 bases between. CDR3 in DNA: TGTGCCAGCAGTTCCCGCTGGGTTAGGACTCATGGCTCCTACAATGAGCAGTTCTTC. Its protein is CASSSRWVRTHGSYNEQFF.